These 25 T cell receptor beta chains came from one sample sequenced in a study of shared clonotypes between healthy human individuals. Profiling relied on immunoSEQ multiplex PCR, and the TCRdb table lists in-frame clones only, not all of them. In the table there are a few hundred thousand clones, around 77% of which are singletons. The sample was PBMCs. Every receptor here comes from a woman aged 40-49 years in good health. Some clones in this sample may be carry-over from other donors' samples.

This clone occurred many times. The same CDR3 also results from other DNA sequences found in this sample. The chain employs TRBV4-3 and TRBJ1-2; D is perhaps TRBD1 (6 bases). The CDR3 is 14 residues long. The germline CDR1 and CDR2 sequences are LGHNA and YSLEER. The V end lost 0 bases, the J end lost 2 bases, and 7 bases lay between the germline ends. CDR3 nucleotide sequence: TGCGCCAGCAGCCAAGATCAGGGGAACTATGGCTACACCTTC. Translation: CASSQDQGNYGYTF.

CDR3 loop: CASSQDLGPYLPYEQYF. The DNA for the CDR3 is TGTGCCAGCAGCCAAGATCTTGGGCCCTACCTTCCGTACGAGCAGTACTTC. The chain uses TRBV18 and TRBJ2-7; D is undetermined. This CDR3 contains 17 residues. In germline, CDR1 is KGHSH, CDR2 LQKENI. Trimming removed 8 bases from V and 4 bases from J, with 27 bases in between. Full variable domain (missing parts from reference TRBV18 and TRBJ2-7): NAGVMQNPRHLVRRRGQEARLRCSPMKGHSHVYWYRQLPEEGLKFMVYLQKENIIDESGMPKERFSAEFPKEGPSILRIQQVVRGDSAAYFCASSQDLGPYLPYEQYFGPGTRLTVT.

The chain is built from TRBV5-1 and TRBJ1-3; D is perhaps TRBD1 (5 bases). Germline CDR1 is SGHRS and CDR2 is YFSETQ. The V gene lost 2 bases and the J gene lost 0 bases, with 9 bases spanning the gap. This CDR3 spans 15 amino acids. Here the CDR3 DNA reads TGCGCCAGCAGCTTCGGGGCCCCCTCTGGAAACACCATATATTTT. Protein product: CASSFGAPSGNTIYF.

The chain recombines TRBV19 with TRBJ2-1; 12 bases line up with TRBD2. In germline, CDR1 is LNHDA, CDR2 SQIVND (reference sequence). This CDR3 has 14 amino acids. V lost 6 bases to trimming and J lost 7 bases; unmatched junction nucleotides: 4. The CDR3 nucleotides read TGTGCCAGTAGCATACTAGCGGGAGGTAATGAGCAGTTCTTC. Amino acid sequence: CASSILAGGNEQFF.

This clone came up a few times. The chain links TRBV21-1 to TRBJ2-7; the table's D gene call, TRBD1, was not cross checked with the DNA. TRBV21-1 is shown as a pseudogene. The CDR3 has 15 residues. CDR3 in DNA: TGTGCCAGCAGTAAACCGGGACAGACTACCTACGAGCAGTACTTC. Translated: CASSKPGQTTYEQYF.

V is TRBV7-3 and J is TRBJ2-2; D unclear. The CDR3 runs to 13 residues. The V gene lost 4 bases and the J gene lost 5 bases, with 8 bases spanning the gap. Germline CDR1 is SGHTA and CDR2 is FQGTGA. Written as DNA, the CDR3 is TGTGCCAGCAGCTCCGGGTCGACCGGGGAGCTGTTTTTT. It specifies CASSSGSTGELFF.

The chain carries TRBV6-1 and TRBJ2-5; D is perhaps TRBD2 (5 bases). Per germline, CDR1 MNHNS and CDR2 SASEGT. The V end lost 4 bases, the J end lost 3 bases, and 18 bases lay between the germline ends. The CDR3 covers 16 residues. The CDR3 loop is CASSGGGWFVEETQYF. In DNA, the CDR3 is TGTGCCAGCAGTGGTGGAGGCTGGTTTGTAGAAGAGACCCAGTACTTC.

On this clone: Other nucleotide sequences from this sample produce the same CDR3. J is TRBJ2-5 and V is TRBV5-1, with D possibly being TRBD1 or TRBD2 (5 bases each). The CDR3 spans 13 residues. V lost 0 bases, J lost 3 bases, and 6 bases lay in between. The germline CDR1 and CDR2 sequences are SGHRS and YFSETQ. The DNA for the CDR3 is TGCGCCAGCAGCTTGGGGGGGAAAGAGACCCAGTACTTC. Translating it yields CASSLGGKETQYF.

Details on this clone: The same CDR3 can be traced to other DNA sequences in this sample. This sequence joins TRBV27 and TRBJ2-2; the D is unclear. V was clipped by 0 bases and J by 1 base, with 3 bases between them. Germline assignment: CDR1 MNHEY and CDR2 SMNVEV (reference sequence). The CDR3 is 14 amino acids. The CDR3 DNA follows: TGTGCCAGCAGTTTATCAGGGAACACCGGGGAGCTGTTTTTT. The encoded protein is CASSLSGNTGELFF.

The chain recombines TRBV4-2 with TRBJ1-5; D uncertain. The V end lost 0 bases, the J end lost 9 bases, and 12 bases lay between the germline ends. The V gene's germline CDR1 is LGHNA and CDR2 YNFKEQ. The CDR3 has 14 residues. CDR3 sequence: CASSQDRAYLPQHF. DNA of the CDR3: TGTGCCAGCAGCCAAGACCGGGCCTATTTGCCCCAGCATTTT.

The chain uses TRBV7-8 and TRBJ2-7; D tentatively fits TRBD1 or TRBD2 (5 bases each). In germline, CDR1 is SGHVS, CDR2 FQNEAQ. V was clipped by 4 bases and J by 3 bases, with 19 bases between them. The CDR3 is 16 residues long. CDR3 sequence: CASSWARGTGRYEQYF. In DNA form, the CDR3 reads TGTGCCAGCAGCTGGGCCCGAGGAACGGGGCGCTACGAGCAGTACTTC.

As for this clone: One base away lies a much larger clone, so this may be a sequencing read error. The chain employs TRBV11-2 and TRBJ2-7; D is uncertain. Germline V CDR1 and CDR2: SGHAT, FQNNGV. This CDR3 has 12 residues. V dropped 1 base and J dropped 3 bases, with 4 bases sitting between them. The CDR3 DNA reads as TGTGCCAGCAGCTTAGGGTTCTACGAGCAGTACTTC. This codes for CASSLGFYEQYF.

This clone has only a few counts. The chain recombines TRBV4-3 with TRBJ2-3; D not resolved. CDR1 LGHNA and CDR2 YSLEER come from the germline V gene. V lost 1 base and J 3 bases, leaving 5 bases between the germline ends. CDR3 length: 13 amino acids. CDR3 amino acids: CASSQVVTDTQYF. The CDR3 region has the DNA TGCGCCAGCAGCCAAGTTGTGACAGATACGCAGTATTTT.

This clone was picked up one time. The genes are TRBV9 and TRBJ2-7; TRBD1 matches at 12 bases. There are 15 residues in the CDR3. Germline CDR1 is SGDLS and CDR2 is YYNGEE. With 4 bases clipped from V and 3 bases from J, the junction kept 5 bases outside the gene matches. The CDR3 loop reads CASSTGTGGFYEQYF. The CDR3 bases are TGTGCCAGCAGCACCGGGACAGGGGGCTTCTACGAGCAGTACTTC.

This chain links TRBV18 with TRBJ1-5, with TRBD1 matching over 12 bases. Germline V gene lookup returns CDR1 KGHSH and CDR2 LQKENI. With 2 bases clipped from V and 7 bases from J, the junction kept 3 bases outside the gene matches. This CDR3 is 15 amino acids long. Here the CDR3 DNA reads TGTGCCAGCTCACCAGGGACAGGGGGCGAGCAGCCCCAGCATTTT. It is translated as CASSPGTGGEQPQHF.

V gene TRBV5-1 combines with J gene TRBJ2-1; TRBD2 is a possible D gene (5 bases). Per the germline V gene, CDR1 is SGHRS and CDR2 is YFSETQ. This CDR3 is 17 amino acids long. Trimming took off 0 bases at V and 0 bases at J, with 13 bases between the two ends. The CDR3 DNA reads TGCGCCAGCAGCTTGGATGCGGGCACCAGCTCCTACAATGAGCAGTTCTTC. Translated: CASSLDAGTSSYNEQFF.

J is TRBJ1-2 and V is TRBV10-3; 11 nucleotides match TRBD1. This CDR3 has 14 amino acids. Germline CDR1 ENHRY, CDR2 SYGVKD. J was trimmed by 2 bases and V by 6 bases; bases with no gene match: 2. The CDR3 nucleotides are TGTGCCATCAGGCGGACAGGGGGCAACTATGGCTACACCTTC. Amino acids: CAIRRTGGNYGYTF.

The chain employs TRBV28 and TRBJ1-1, with 8 bases that match TRBD1. This CDR3 region has 16 residues. Germline V gene data show CDR1 as MDHEN and CDR2 as SYDVKM. Trimming cost V 4 bases and J 1 base; bases outside gene matches: 8. Here the CDR3 reads CASSSSLQGANTEAFF. Written as DNA, the CDR3 is TGTGCCAGCAGTTCCTCGCTTCAGGGGGCGAACACTGAAGCTTTCTTT.

CDR3 DNA: TGCAGCGTTGAAGTTGCGGCCACCGGGGAGCTGTTTTTT. It is translated as CSVEVAATGELFF. The rearrangement uses TRBV29-1 and TRBJ2-2, with unresolved D. V was trimmed by 1 base and J by 4 bases, leaving 7 bases between them. Germline values: CDR1 SQVTM, CDR2 ANQGSEA. This CDR3 contains 13 residues.

The chain combines TRBV27 with TRBJ2-7; TRBD2 might be the D (5 bases). Germline values: CDR1 MNHEY, CDR2 SMNVEV (reference sequence). CDR3 length: 15 amino acids. V was trimmed by 6 bases and J by 3 bases, leaving 18 bases between them. The CDR3 nucleotides are TGTGCCAGCAGCCCCCGGGGAAGAATCAACTACGAGCAGTACTTC. As protein: CASSPRGRINYEQYF.

J is TRBJ2-2 and V is TRBV6-1; D gene uncertain. Germline V gene data show CDR1 as MNHNS and CDR2 as SASEGT. This CDR3 is 12 amino acids long. Between the trimmed V and J ends, which lost 4 bases and 6 bases, there was a span of 6 bases. CDR3 nucleotides: TGTGCCAGCAGTGGTGCGGCCGGGGAGCTGTTTTTT. Protein product: CASSGAAGELFF.

In this sample, this clone turned up many times. The same CDR3 also results from other DNA sequences found in this sample. The rearrangement links TRBV9 to TRBJ1-2; D is undetermined. This CDR3 contains 15 residues. Trimming left V 0 bases short and J 4 bases short, with 13 bases between. Germline-derived CDR1 and CDR2 are SGDLS and YYNGEE. The CDR3 nucleotides read TGTGCCAGCAGCGTAGAGGGTGTGCTGGGCTATGGCTACACCTTC. As protein: CASSVEGVLGYGYTF.

V and J are TRBV29-1 and TRBJ2-3; 9 bases map to TRBD2. Germline assignment: CDR1 SQVTM and CDR2 ANQGSEA. V dropped 6 bases and J dropped 3; count of bases not matched to a gene: 7. The CDR3 extends over 14 amino acids. CDR3 region: CSVGFSGSTDTQYF. The DNA of the CDR3 is TGCAGCGTGGGATTTAGCGGGAGTACAGATACGCAGTATTTT.

The V call is TRBV15, the J call TRBJ2-5; tentative D call: TRBD1 (6 bases). The V end lost 3 bases, the J end lost 2 bases, and 19 bases lay between the germline ends. The germline V gene has CDR1 LNHNV and CDR2 YYDKDF (reference sequence). The length of the CDR3 is 17 residues. This CDR3 reads CATSRPGDPGEQETQYF. As DNA, the CDR3 is TGTGCCACCAGCAGGCCCGGGGATCCAGGGGAACAAGAGACCCAGTACTTC.

The rearrangement uses TRBV7-7 and TRBJ2-5; D might be TRBD1 or TRBD2, each matching 5 bases. The V end lost 5 bases, the J end lost 3 bases, and 13 bases lay between the germline ends. Germline loops: CDR1 SSHAT, CDR2 FNYEAQ (reference sequence). The CDR3 length is 14 residues. CDR3: CASSLRLGEETQYF. CDR3 sequence (DNA): TGTGCCAGCAGCCTGCGGTTGGGGGAAGAGACCCAGTACTTC.